The 25 T cell receptor beta chains listed next were all sequenced from one sample in a study of long-term antiretroviral therapy in people with HIV. Run at survey level, the immunoSEQ assay was version v3.0. Here immunoSEQ multiplex PCR was the method, and the copy in TCRdb shows in-frame clones only, minus some. The table has about 28,000 clones, 75% to 90% seen once. This material consisted of unsorted PBMCs, taken 0.3 years after starting antiretroviral therapy. These receptors came from a man aged 35-49 years with HIV.

This CDR3 reads CASSYVANSPLHF. The CDR3 nucleotides read TGTGCCAGCAGTTACGTGGCTAATTCACCCCTCCACTTT. This chain connects TRBV6-5 to TRBJ1-6; D ambiguous. The CDR3 runs to 13 residues. Germline assignment: CDR1 MNHEY and CDR2 SVGAGI. The V gene lost 2 bases and the J gene lost 6 bases, with 5 bases spanning the gap.

The chain recombines TRBV5-1 with TRBJ1-2, with D unresolved. The V gene's germline CDR1 is SGHRS and CDR2 YFSETQ. The CDR3 is made up of 14 amino acids. With 3 bases removed from V and 7 bases from J, the gap between germline ends came to 16 bases. In nucleotides, the CDR3 is TGCGCCAGCAGCTCGGGATCGACAAGATTTGGCTACACCTTC. As protein: CASSSGSTRFGYTF.

This clone was counted between two and nine times. V is TRBV4-2 and J is TRBJ2-4; 9 bases fit TRBD2. This CDR3 has 17 residues. Germline CDR1 reads LGHNA; CDR2 reads YNFKEQ. Trimming removed 1 base from V and 9 bases from J; junction bases left unmatched: 13. In DNA, the CDR3 is TGTGCCAGCAGCCAAGGGGTGGGGCGGGGGGGCCCGGGCATTCAGTACTTC. The encoded protein is CASSQGVGRGGPGIQYF.

The chain couples TRBV5-1 to TRBJ2-5, with no clear D. The V and J ends lost 0 bases and 4 bases respectively, with 13 bases between them. Germline CDR1 is SGHRS and CDR2 is YFSETQ. The length of the CDR3 is 15 residues. The CDR3 loop is CASSLGWGVGETQYF. The DNA for the CDR3 is TGCGCCAGCAGCTTGGGGTGGGGTGTCGGAGAGACCCAGTACTTC.

This sequence joins TRBV6-1 and TRBJ2-3, with 12 bases aligning to TRBD2. CDR3 size: 18 residues. Germline V gives CDR1 MNHNS, CDR2 SASEGT. V lost 1 base and J lost 4; bases outside the gene matches: 9. The chain's CDR3 is CASSEVKRTSGVPDTQYF. CDR3 sequence (DNA): TGTGCCAGCAGTGAAGTGAAAAGGACTAGCGGGGTTCCAGATACGCAGTATTTT.

The rearrangement links TRBV6-6 to TRBJ1-5; maybe TRBD1 (5 bases). Germline lookup yields CDR1 MNHNY and CDR2 SVGAGI (reference sequence). Trimming pared 0 bases from V and 0 bases from J, leaving 9 bases between. The CDR3 is 16 amino acids. The CDR3 loop reads CASSYSGHASNQPQHF. Written as DNA, the CDR3 is TGTGCCAGCAGTTACTCAGGACATGCTAGCAATCAGCCCCAGCATTTT.

This clone was detected only a few times. This chain uses TRBV28 with TRBJ2-7; D ambiguous. Germline loops: CDR1 MDHEN, CDR2 SYDVKM. This CDR3 spans 8 amino acids. V was pared by 8 bases and J by 9 bases, with 5 bases between. CDR3 nucleotides: TGTGCCAGCGGCGGGCAGTACTTC. It translates to CASGGQYF.

Written as DNA, the CDR3 is TGTGCCAGTAGCGGGGACACAGATACGCAGTATTTT. Its protein product is CASSGDTDTQYF. This chain connects TRBV30 to TRBJ2-3; 8 bases are shared with TRBD2. Germline V gene data show CDR1 as GTSNPN and CDR2 as SVGIG (reference sequence). The CDR3 runs to 12 residues. The junction had 3 bases not matched to a gene; V was cut back by 8 bases and J by 2 bases.

This chain connects TRBV13 to TRBJ2-1; D is ambiguous. The CDR3 runs to 14 residues. V lost 5 bases and J lost 6, with 14 bases in between. Germline lookup yields CDR1 PRHDT and CDR2 FYEKMQ (reference sequence). This CDR3 is CASSLPDPRNEQFF. The CDR3 DNA reads as TGTGCCAGCAGCCTACCGGACCCCCGCAATGAGCAGTTCTTC.

CDR3 sequence: CASSLYFGVDEQYF. The CDR3 DNA is TGTGCCAGCAGCCTTTACTTTGGGGTCGACGAGCAGTACTTC. This chain links TRBV7-2 with TRBJ2-7; D ambiguous. Trimming removed 5 bases at V and 5 bases at J, with 16 bases between. The CDR3 spans 14 residues. The germline V gene encodes CDR1 SGHTA and CDR2 FQGNSA.

The gene calls are TRBV7-2 and TRBJ2-7; the match to TRBD2 covers 9 bases. J lost 2 bases, V lost 5 bases, and 4 bases had no gene match. The CDR3 sequence is 14 residues long. Germline lookup yields CDR1 SGHTA and CDR2 FQGNSA. CDR3 DNA sequence: TGTGCCAGCAGCCCGCGGGAGGGACCCTACGAGCAGTACTTC. Translated, it gives CASSPREGPYEQYF.

J is TRBJ2-1 and V is TRBV11-2; TRBD2 aligns across 12 bases. V was pared by 6 bases and J by 7 bases, with 7 bases of the junction left unmatched. This CDR3 region has 15 residues. CDR1 is SGHAT, CDR2 FQNNGV, per germline. The CDR3 here is CASSKGLAGTNEQFF. The CDR3 DNA reads as TGTGCCAGCAGTAAAGGACTAGCGGGAACAAATGAGCAGTTCTTC.

The chain joins TRBV5-1 to TRBJ1-1; TRBD1 might be the D (6 bases). From germline, CDR1 is SGHRS and CDR2 YFSETQ. The CDR3 sequence is 15 residues long. V was trimmed by 3 bases and J by 3 bases, leaving 15 bases between them. This CDR3 is CASSSPGAGDTEAFF. The CDR3 DNA reads as TGCGCCAGCAGCTCTCCAGGGGCCGGGGACACTGAAGCTTTCTTT.

This clone was found once. V usage is TRBV7-9 and J usage is TRBJ1-2, with D perhaps matching TRBD1 (5 bases). V gave up 5 bases and J gave up 1 base, with 11 bases separating them. The CDR3 totals 14 residues. The germline CDR1 and CDR2 sequences are SEHNR and FQNEAQ (reference sequence). CDR3 sequence reads: CASSLGGDNYGYTF. Written as DNA, the CDR3 is TGTGCCAGCAGCCTCGGGGGGGATAACTATGGCTACACCTTC.

The chain carries TRBV6-6 and TRBJ2-1; no clear D. The CDR3 extends over 13 amino acids. CDR1 is MNHNY and CDR2 is SVGAGI in the germline V gene (reference sequence). Trimming shortened V by 4 bases and J by 5 bases, and 9 bases separated the two germline ends. CDR3: CASSLGSHNEQFF. For the CDR3, the DNA is TGTGCCAGCAGTTTGGGTTCCCACAATGAGCAGTTCTTC.

This clone rates as medium-sized. This CDR3 reads CASIPSGANTGELFF. The CDR3 nucleotides read TGTGCCAGCATCCCATCGGGGGCGAACACCGGGGAGCTGTTTTTT. The V and J genes are TRBV6-4 and TRBJ2-2, with D possibly TRBD2 on 6 matching bases. The CDR3 is 15 residues long. CDR1 is MRHNA, CDR2 SNTAGT, per germline. Trimming stripped 7 bases from V and 0 bases from J, with 12 bases between.

The chain links TRBV6-4 to TRBJ2-3; D may be TRBD1 (6 bases). V was cut by 2 bases and J by 1 base, with 10 bases left in between. The CDR3 length is 15 residues. The germline CDR1 and CDR2 sequences are MRHNA and SNTAGT. CDR3 amino acids: CASSDVGAGTDTQYF. The CDR3 bases are TGTGCCAGCAGTGACGTGGGGGCCGGCACAGATACGCAGTATTTT.

This chain joins TRBV5-1 and TRBJ2-5; no clear D. There are 12 residues in the CDR3. The V end lost 3 bases, the J end lost 2 bases, and 5 bases lay between the germline ends. Germline V gene data show CDR1 as SGHRS and CDR2 as YFSETQ. Here the CDR3 reads CASSSQQETQYF. The DNA for the CDR3 is TGCGCCAGCAGCTCACAGCAAGAGACCCAGTACTTC.

This clone is medium-sized (0.01 to 0.1%) within its sample. CDR3 sequence: CASSFVGTGLTGELFF. The CDR3 coding sequence is TGTGCCAGCAGTTTCGTTGGGACAGGCTTAACCGGGGAGCTGTTTTTT. V gene TRBV27 combines with J gene TRBJ2-2; 8 bases line up with TRBD1. V lost 3 bases, J lost 5 bases, and 8 bases stayed unmatched. Looked up from germline, CDR1 is MNHEY and CDR2 is SMNVEV (reference sequence). The CDR3 consists of 16 residues.

V usage is TRBV28 and J usage is TRBJ1-2, with a tentative D call TRBD1 (5 bases). CDR1 MDHEN and CDR2 SYDVKM come from the germline V gene. With 5 bases removed from V and 2 bases from J, the gap between germline ends came to 18 bases. The CDR3 totals 16 residues. CDR3 nucleotides: TGTGCCAGCAGTGCGAGTCTAGGGGCGCAGAACTATGGCTACACCTTC. This sequence encodes CASSASLGAQNYGYTF.

This sequence joins TRBV9 and TRBJ1-2; D possibly corresponds to TRBD1 (5 bases). The CDR3 covers 14 residues. Germline V lookup: CDR1 SGDLS, CDR2 YYNGEE. Trimming left V 6 bases short and J 4 bases short, with 16 bases between. Written as DNA, the CDR3 is TGTGCCAGCACCATTAGTTCGGGGGGCTATGGCTACACCTTC. Its protein product is CASTISSGGYGYTF.

A note on this clone: This sample includes further DNA sequences coding for the same CDR3. The J gene is TRBJ1-1, the V gene TRBV28; no clear D. The ends were cut back, 3 bases at V and 4 bases at J, with 3 bases in the middle. Germline CDR1 is MDHEN and CDR2 is SYDVKM. The CDR3 is 11 residues long. The CDR3 loop is CASSFPTEAFF. In nucleotides, the CDR3 is TGTGCCAGCAGTTTTCCCACTGAAGCTTTCTTT.

This clone occurred a few times. This chain uses TRBV30 with TRBJ1-1, with D hard to call. The ends were cut back, 2 bases at V and 1 base at J, with 8 bases in the middle. Germline V gives CDR1 GTSNPN, CDR2 SVGIG (reference sequence). This CDR3 is 13 amino acids long. CDR3 protein: CAWSPIKNTEAFF. In DNA, the CDR3 is TGTGCCTGGAGTCCGATCAAGAACACTGAAGCTTTCTTT.

The V call is TRBV2, the J call TRBJ2-5, with 7 bases identical to TRBD1. CDR3 length: 13 residues. After removal of 7 bases from V and 5 bases from J, the junction contained 7 bases not matched to a gene. Germline V gene lookup returns CDR1 SNHLY and CDR2 FYNNEI. CDR3 sequence: CASTQGIQETQYF. The CDR3 nucleotides are TGTGCCAGCACACAGGGGATTCAGGAGACCCAGTACTTC.

The chain's CDR3 is CASSDTGAYGYTF. The CDR3 region has the DNA TGTGCCAGCAGTGATACAGGGGCGTATGGCTACACCTTC. The chain is built from TRBV28 and TRBJ1-2; the match to TRBD1 covers 7 bases. Germline values: CDR1 MDHEN, CDR2 SYDVKM. V dropped 5 bases and J dropped 5; count of bases not matched to a gene: 5. This CDR3 spans 13 amino acids.